This entry features one T cell receptor (beta chain) sequence. V lost 1 base and J 1 base, leaving 13 bases between the germline ends. This CDR3 has 15 residues. Germline lookup yields CDR1 DFQATT and CDR2 SNEGSKA (reference sequence). Template material for amplifying TCR beta CDR3 regions consisted of RNA transcripts. A first-round RT-PCR of the TCR CDR3 used the HTBI primer set. In TCRdb, the multiplex PCR reads were re-called with MiXCR into one record per CDR3 protein. Here the sample spans approximately 870,000 distinct CDR3 sequences, approximately 40% being singletons. The data stem from a study of T cells in Graves' hyperthyroidism and ophthalmopathy. Study information: Before any treatment, at initial diagnosis, peripheral blood was collected.

The V and J genes are TRBV20-1 and TRBJ1-1; D is possibly TRBD1 (6 bases). The sample taken for sequencing was blood. The clonotype originates from a man aged 18 to 29 with Graves' hyperthyroidism. The chain's CDR3 is CSARAQQGWNTEAFF. CDR3 DNA sequence: TGCAGTGCTAGAGCCCAACAGGGTTGGAACACTGAAGCTTTCTTT.